Listed below are T cell receptor beta chains from one sample, sequenced in a study of T cell changes during pregnancy in multiple sclerosis. The table came from immunoSEQ multiplex PCR; TCRdb's copy has only in-frame clones and leaves some out. Of over 30,000 clones in the sample, around 93% were seen once. The sequences come from CD4+ T cells from peripheral blood mononuclear cells, collected after pregnancy. All receptors come from a female donor with multiple sclerosis, enrolled in a pregnancy study. Both conserved end residues are part of each CDR3. The D gene is left open where the match is weak. Clone size, where shown, is once, few, many, or a class for clones that have expanded.

J	D	V	length	size	DNA	CDR3
TRBJ1-2	TRBD1	TRBV6-5	14	NA	TGTGCCAGCAGACCGGGACAGAGCGGTCATGGCTACACCTTC	CASRPGQSGHGYTF
TRBJ1-6	NA	TRBV9	15	NA	TGTGCCAGCAGCGTAGAAATTGACTTCAATTCACCCCTCCACTTT	CASSVEIDFNSPLHF
TRBJ1-6	NA	TRBV9	15	NA	TGTGCCAGCAGCGCCAGGGGCGATAATAATTCACCCCTCCACTTT	CASSARGDNNSPLHF
TRBJ2-1	NA	TRBV21-1	15	once	TGTGCCAGCGGAGGTAAACCTGGGGTCTACAATGAGCAGTTCTTC	CASGGKPGVYNEQFF
TRBJ1-5	NA	TRBV4-1	15	NA	TGCGCCAGCAGCCTTGAACGGGGGATCAATCAGCCCCAGCATTTT	CASSLERGINQPQHF
TRBJ2-7	NA	TRBV5-1	15	NA	TGCGCCAGCAGCTTGGCGCCAGAACCGAACTACGAGCAGTACTTC	CASSLAPEPNYEQYF
TRBJ1-2	NA	TRBV19	15	NA	TGTGCCAGTAGAGCGATTGGACAGTCTAACTATGGCTACACCTTC	CASRAIGQSNYGYTF
TRBJ2-1	NA	TRBV5-6	17	NA	TGTGCCAGCAGCTTGTGGGGCCAACCCCGATCTTACAATGAGCAGTTCTTC	CASSLWGQPRSYNEQFF
TRBJ2-5	NA	TRBV5-1	12	NA	TGCGCCAGCCGACAGGACGGGGAGACCCAGTACTTC	CASRQDGETQYF
TRBJ1-6	TRBD1	TRBV10-2	14	few	TGCGCCAGCAGTGAAATAGGGGGCGGATCACCCCTCCACTTT	CASSEIGGGSPLHF
TRBJ2-1	TRBD2	TRBV7-6	15	NA	TGTGCCAGCAGCCGATCAGATCTAGCGGGGGGTGAGCAGTTCTTC	CASSRSDLAGGEQFF
TRBJ2-2	TRBD1	TRBV7-2	19	NA	TGTGCCAGCAGTCCCCACGTGGCAGGGGGCGTATTGGGCACCGGGGAGCTGTTTTTT	CASSPHVAGGVLGTGELFF
TRBJ2-1	TRBD1	TRBV11-2	15	once	TGTGCCAGCAGCTACGGGACAGGTAGGTCCAATGAGCAGTTCTTC	CASSYGTGRSNEQFF
TRBJ1-3	NA	TRBV15	13	NA	TGTGCCACCAGCAGAGTGACAGCCACCACCATATATTTT	CATSRVTATTIYF
TRBJ1-1	NA	TRBV6-5	13	NA	TGTGCCAGCAGTTACATTGATGCGACTGAAGCTTTCTTT	CASSYIDATEAFF
TRBJ2-5	NA	TRBV4-2	16	NA	TGTGCCAGCAGCGAGGGGATCACCGGGACTTTGGAGACCCAGTACTTC	CASSEGITGTLETQYF
TRBJ1-1	NA	TRBV2	11	NA	TGTGCCAGCACGGGTGCGGAAGAAGCTTTCTTT	CASTGAEEAFF
TRBJ2-2	NA	TRBV2	15	NA	TGTGCCAGCAGTGAAACGCTAGCTAGCACCGGGGAGCTGTTTTTT	CASSETLASTGELFF
TRBJ1-5	NA	TRBV11-2	13	NA	TGTGCCAGCAGCTCGGACAGAAATCAGCCCCAGCATTTT	CASSSDRNQPQHF